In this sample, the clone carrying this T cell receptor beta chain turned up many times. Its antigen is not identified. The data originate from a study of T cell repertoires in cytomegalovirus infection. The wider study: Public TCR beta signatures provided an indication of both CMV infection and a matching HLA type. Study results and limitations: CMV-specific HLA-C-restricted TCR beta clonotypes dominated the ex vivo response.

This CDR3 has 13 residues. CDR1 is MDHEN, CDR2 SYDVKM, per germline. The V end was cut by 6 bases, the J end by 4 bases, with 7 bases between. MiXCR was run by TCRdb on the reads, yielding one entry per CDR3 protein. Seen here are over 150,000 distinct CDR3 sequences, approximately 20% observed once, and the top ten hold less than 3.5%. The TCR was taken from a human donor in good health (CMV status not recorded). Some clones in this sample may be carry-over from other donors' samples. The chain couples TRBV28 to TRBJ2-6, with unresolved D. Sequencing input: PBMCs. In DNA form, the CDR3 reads TGTGCCAGCAGGCCGACCGGGGCCAACGTCCTGACTTTC. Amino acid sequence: CASRPTGANVLTF.